Each of the 10 T cell receptor beta chains below was sequenced from the same sample in a study of T cells in Graves' hyperthyroidism and ophthalmopathy. Amplification of TCR beta CDR3 regions was performed using RNA transcripts as template. The HTBI primer set was used in a first-round RT-PCR of the TCR CDR3. Via MiXCR, TCRdb re-called the multiplex PCR reads, giving one row per CDR3 protein. The sample yields about half a million distinct CDR3 sequences, roughly 21% seen once. Material: blood. The receptor source for this set is a man aged 35-49 years with Graves' ophthalmopathy.

Concerning this clonotype itself: A read error may be the cause here, since a much bigger clone is one base away. The chain combines TRBV30 with TRBJ2-1; 9 positions match TRBD2. CDR1 is GTSNPN, CDR2 SVGIG, per germline (reference sequence). CDR3 length equals 14 residues. The V gene end was trimmed by 5 bases and the J gene end by 6 bases; junction bases not matched to a gene: 8. CDR3 loop: CAWGLAREGNEQFF. Here the CDR3 DNA reads TGTGCCTGGGGACTAGCGAGGGAAGGCAATGAGCAGTTCTTC.

This clonotype was recorded many times. The J gene is TRBJ1-1, the V gene TRBV30; weak D call: TRBD1 (5 bases). This CDR3 region has 12 residues. CDR1 is GTSNPN, CDR2 SVGIG, per germline (reference sequence). V was shortened by 2 bases and J by 4 bases, with 8 bases between the two germline ends. The CDR3 reads CAWSPGRTEAFF. CDR3 coding DNA: TGTGCCTGGAGTCCGGGACGCACTGAAGCTTTCTTT.

This clonotype came up many times. The chain links TRBV30 to TRBJ1-1, with TRBD1 matching 7 bases. The germline CDR1 and CDR2 sequences are GTSNPN and SVGIG (reference sequence). The CDR3 covers 13 residues. The V segment lost 3 bases and the J segment 4 bases; nucleotides outside the gene matches: 5. The CDR3 DNA follows: TGTGCCTGGAGAAACGCAGGGGGCACTGAAGCTTTCTTT. It is translated as CAWRNAGGTEAFF. Complete variable domain (other parts from reference TRBV30 and TRBJ1-1): SQTIHQWPATLVQPVGSPLSLECTVEGTSNPNLYWYRQAAGRGLQLLFYSVGIGQISSEVPQNLSASRPQDRQFILSSKKLLLSDSGFYLCAWRNAGGTEAFFGQGTRLTVV.

At least ten counts were recorded for this clonotype. The chain employs TRBV20-1 and TRBJ2-5, with D tentatively TRBD2 (6 bases). With 0 bases removed from V and 7 bases from J, the gap between germline ends came to 12 bases. Per germline, CDR1 DFQATT and CDR2 SNEGSKA (reference sequence). The CDR3 is made up of 13 amino acids. CDR3 region: CSARDRLGGTQYF. The CDR3 region has the DNA TGCAGTGCTAGAGATCGCCTGGGGGGGACCCAGTACTTC.

Only a few counts were recorded for this clonotype. V gene TRBV4-2 combines with J gene TRBJ2-2, with 12 bases identical to TRBD1. The V gene end was trimmed by 2 bases and the J gene end by 5 bases; junction bases not matched to a gene: 9. The V gene's germline CDR1 is LGHNA and CDR2 YNFKEQ. The CDR3 totals 18 residues. CDR3 sequence reads: CASSQTPGQGARTGELFF. Here the CDR3 DNA reads TGTGCCAGCAGCCAAACGCCGGGACAGGGGGCGCGTACCGGGGAGCTGTTTTTT.

This clonotype occurred many times. The CDR3 sequence: CASRPAGGGYNEQFF. The CDR3 DNA sequence: TGTGCCAGCAGGCCAGCGGGAGGGGGTTACAATGAGCAGTTCTTC. The chain combines TRBV28 with TRBJ2-1, with TRBD2 identical over 10 bases. The CDR3 has 15 amino acids. J gave up 4 bases and V 6 bases, and 6 bases lay outside the gene matches. CDR1 is MDHEN, CDR2 SYDVKM, per germline.

The rearrangement uses TRBV12-3 or TRBV12-4 and TRBJ1-2; the D is unclear. Deletions cut 2 bases from V and 8 bases from J, with 6 bases between. There are 11 residues in the CDR3. The CDR3 DNA is TGTGCCAGCAGTTTACTTGGGGGCTACACCTTC. Its translation: CASSLLGGYTF.

The chain is built from TRBV19 and TRBJ2-1; D is undetermined. The CDR3 is 15 residues long. Per the germline V gene, CDR1 is LNHDA and CDR2 is SQIVND (reference sequence). Trimming removed 3 bases from V and 0 bases from J, with 9 bases in between. The CDR3 DNA is TGTGCCAGTAGTATTAAGGCAGTCTCCTACAATGAGCAGTTCTTC. This encodes CASSIKAVSYNEQFF.

The table lists this clonotype with many counts. The chain combines TRBV20-1 with TRBJ1-1; no firm D call. Looked up from germline, CDR1 is DFQATT and CDR2 is SNEGSKA (reference sequence). CDR3 size: 15 residues. V was cut by 3 bases and J by 3 bases, with 17 bases left in between. CDR3 coding DNA: TGCAGTGCTAGTCCGCGACGCAGATTGGACACTGAAGCTTTCTTT. Translated: CSASPRRRLDTEAFF.

This clonotype appeared many times. J is TRBJ1-2 and V is TRBV7-2, with D unclear. The ends were cut back, 5 bases at V and 5 bases at J, with 9 bases in the middle. The CDR3 covers 12 residues. Germline V gene lookup returns CDR1 SGHTA and CDR2 FQGNSA. CDR3 in DNA: TGTGCCAGCAGCACCGACGGGTATGGCTACACCTTC. Its protein product is CASSTDGYGYTF.